This TCR beta chain derives from a study of blood T cell repertoires in COVID-19. The overall study: Collection of acute and convalescent COVID-19 samples took place in the United States, Italy and Spain.

Germline V gives CDR1 SGHDN, CDR2 FVKESK. This CDR3 comprises 14 residues. V shed 5 bases, J shed 5 bases, and the junction held 8 bases outside the gene matches. The method was immunoSEQ multiplex PCR; TCRdb's version includes in-frame clones alone and lacks a portion of them. The sample holds around 700,000 clones, 75% to 90% seen once. This clonotype originated in a woman aged 18-35 years with acute or convalescent COVID-19. The specimen sequenced was peripheral blood. The V and J genes are TRBV14 and TRBJ1-2; TRBD1 matches 7 bases. The CDR3 region is CASSNRTGWYGYTF. CDR3 nucleotide sequence: TGTGCCAGCAGCAATCGGACAGGCTGGTATGGCTACACCTTC. Combining the CDR3 with reference TRBV14 and TRBJ1-2 gives the whole variable domain EAGVTQFPSHSVIEKGQTVTLRCDPISGHDNLYWYRRVMGKEIKFLLHFVKESKQDESGMPNNRFLAERTGGTYSTLKVQPAELEDSGVYFCASSNRTGWYGYTFGSGTRLTVV.